This TCR beta chain was retrieved from a study of T cell changes during pregnancy in multiple sclerosis. The V gene's germline CDR1 is SNHLY and CDR2 FYNNEI. This CDR3 is built from 16 residues. Germline trimming cut 8 bases from V and 6 bases from J; bases unmatched to any gene: 18. Method: immunoSEQ multiplex PCR; TCRdb's copy keeps in-frame clones and lacks some. The sample shows under 55,000 clones, roughly nine tenths of them seen only once. The clonotype originates from a female donor with multiple sclerosis, enrolled in a pregnancy study. The V call is TRBV2, the J call TRBJ1-2; 7 nucleotides line up with TRBD1. This sample comprised CD8+ T cells from peripheral blood mononuclear cells, obtained after pregnancy. CDR3 residues: CASEGTSTGSFHGYTF. DNA for the CDR3: TGTGCCAGCGAAGGTACTTCGACAGGGTCATTCCATGGCTACACCTTC.